Below, one TCR beta chain is given with its context. The V segment lost 6 bases and the J segment 5 bases; nucleotides outside the gene matches: 8. CDR1 and CDR2 from the germline V gene are SGHRS and YFSETQ. CDR3 length: 14 residues. Through a sample-barcoded 5' primer and a J-beta primer mix, a second PCR was run for roughly 6 to 12 cycles. One entry per CDR3 protein results from TCRdb running MiXCR on the 5' RACE reads. The repertoire includes more than 900,000 distinct CDR3 sequences, approximately 32% of them detected once, and approximately 10% sits in the top ten. These data originate in a study of blood T cells in healthy people across ages. Another study also made use of these data, one on T cells of mothers and their children.

Sequencing was performed on blood. The TCR sequence derives from a woman between 35 and 50 years old in good health. The gene calls are TRBV5-1 and TRBJ2-3, with TRBD1 matching 8 bases. As DNA, the CDR3 is TGCGCCAGCAAGCCGCAGGGGGCTGGAGATACGCAGTATTTT. Protein sequence: CASKPQGAGDTQYF.